These 6 T cell receptor beta chains came from one sample sequenced in a study of T-cell memory formation after mild COVID-19. TCRdb reanalysed the 5' RACE reads using MiXCR and keeps one entry per CDR3 protein. Among 85,000 to 130,000 distinct CDR3 sequences, 11% were seen once, and the ten largest hold around 39%. Sequencing was carried out using PBMCs or a T cell subset sorted from them (not recorded which). The receptors stem from a man aged 18 to 30 who had mild COVID-19 (a few samples of this study predate the infection). Cell type and time point are not known.

This clonotype has more than one count but fewer than ten. CDR3 amino acids: CASRPLAGELFF. CDR3 coding DNA: TGTGCCAGCAGACCCCTGGCCGGGGAGCTGTTTTTT. The rearrangement links TRBV12-3 or TRBV12-4 to TRBJ2-2; D ambiguous. V lost 6 bases and J lost 6, with 8 bases in between. The CDR3 is 12 residues long.

Details on this clonotype: This may stem from a read error, because a much larger clone lies one nucleotide away. V usage is TRBV7-2 and J usage is TRBJ2-1, with D hard to call. Germline V CDR1 and CDR2: SGHTA, FQGNSA. V lost 3 bases, J lost 4 bases, and 7 bases lay in between. This CDR3 contains 13 residues. The CDR3 reads CASSFEEYNEQFF. In nucleotides, the CDR3 is TGTGCCAGCAGCTTTGAGGAGTACAATGAGCAGTTCTTC.

This clonotype has just a few counts. The chain employs TRBV11-1 and TRBJ1-1; D might be TRBD1 (5 bases). Germline V gives CDR1 SGHAT, CDR2 FQDESV (reference sequence). The CDR3 loop spans 14 amino acids. The V gene lost 4 bases and the J gene lost 5 bases, with 14 bases spanning the gap. The CDR3 spells CASSSFSTGTEAFF. DNA of the CDR3: TGTGCCAGCAGCTCCTTTTCTACAGGTACTGAAGCTTTCTTT.

In this sample, this clonotype turned up a few times. The J gene is TRBJ2-7, the V gene TRBV11-2, with a possible D match to TRBD1 (6 bases). Germline CDR1 and CDR2: SGHAT and FQNNGV. V was shortened by 6 bases and J by 4 bases, with 13 bases between the two germline ends. This CDR3 has 13 residues. CDR3 DNA: TGTGCCAGCAGTCCTCCGGGACAATACGAGCAGTACGTC. It codes for CASSPPGQYEQYV.

This rearrangement joins TRBV2 to TRBJ1-2, with 10 bases fitting TRBD1. CDR3 length equals 17 residues. Germline CDR1 is SNHLY and CDR2 is FYNNEI. V lost 3 bases and J lost 6; bases outside the gene matches: 13. The CDR3 sequence: CASSDLIWDRGRDGYTF. The CDR3 region has the DNA TGTGCCAGCAGTGATTTAATTTGGGACAGGGGACGTGATGGCTACACCTTC.

This clonotype has a handful of counts. The chain is built from TRBV20-1 and TRBJ1-2; D is uncertain. Germline loops: CDR1 DFQATT, CDR2 SNEGSKA (reference sequence). Trimming removed 1 base at V and 5 bases at J, with 11 bases between. The CDR3 sequence is 13 residues long. The CDR3 region is CSARVWGLYGYTF. The CDR3 DNA is TGCAGTGCTAGAGTGTGGGGATTGTATGGCTACACCTTC.